The entry below describes one T cell receptor (beta chain). As yet, its antigen is unknown. The junction and the germline gene differ at one end; a read error may be behind it. This sample was included in a study of tumor and adjacent non-tumor tissue in lung cancer. CDR1 and CDR2 (germline): SQVTM, ANQGSEA. CDR3 length: 17 residues. Study-wide results and limits: Tumor repertoires had a smaller top 100 clone share than normal lung.

No cell sorting was done before RNA was extracted from the tissue. Distant lung tissue was collected more than 3 cm away from the tumor edge. Three rounds of nested PCR, following a modified ARM-PCR protocol, produced the TCRbeta library. MiXCR, applied by TCRdb to the multiplex PCR reads, yields one record per CDR3 protein. The sample includes over 80,000 distinct CDR3 sequences, 76% of them seen just once. This sequence was found in a woman between 45 and 65 years old with non-small cell lung cancer. Sequenced: distant non-tumor lung tissue. This sequence joins TRBV29-1 and TRBJ2-1; D is perhaps TRBD1 (6 bases). The CDR3 coding sequence is TGCAGTGTTGAAGGGGGAGACAGTGAGGTGTCCTACAATGAGCAGTTCTTC. It codes for CSVEGGDSEVSYNEQFF.